A single sample is the source of the 14 T cell receptor beta chains below, sequenced in a study of response to subunit inactivated influenza vaccine. TCRdb re-derived calls from the RT-PCR reads in MiXCR, one entry per CDR3 protein. The sample lists 600,000 to 850,000 distinct CDR3 sequences; approximately 15% were seen once. The material was PBMCs from blood, obtained around two weeks before vaccination. These receptors were obtained from a man aged 50 to 59 who received an inactivated influenza vaccine.

This clonotype was recorded a few times. The chain employs TRBV11-2 and TRBJ1-2; D is unclear. Germline CDR1 reads SGHAT; CDR2 reads FQNNGV. The CDR3 is 12 amino acids. Trimming stripped 1 base from V and 12 bases from J, with 12 bases between. This CDR3 is CASSLGHQAHTF. For the CDR3, the DNA is TGTGCCAGCAGCTTAGGGCACCAAGCCCACACCTTC.

There are a few counts of this clonotype. This chain links TRBV7-9 with TRBJ2-7; D ambiguous. Trimming removed 4 bases from V and 6 bases from J, with 16 bases in between. Germline V lookup: CDR1 SEHNR, CDR2 FQNEAQ (reference sequence). The CDR3 has 14 residues. The CDR3 spells CASSSPVGRLEQYF. As DNA, the CDR3 is TGTGCCAGCAGCTCCCCGGTCGGGCGGCTCGAGCAGTACTTC. The whole variable domain, remainder taken from reference TRBV7-9 and TRBJ2-7, is DTGVSQNPRHKITKRGQNVTFRCDPISEHNRLYWYRQTLGQGPEFLTYFQNEAQLEKSRLLSDRFSAERPKGSFSTLEIQRTEQGDSAMYLCASSSPVGRLEQYFGPGTRLTVT.

V usage is TRBV4-2 and J usage is TRBJ1-4, with D possibly matching TRBD1 (6 bases). This CDR3 region has 16 residues. CDR1 is LGHNA, CDR2 YNFKEQ, per germline. V lost 3 bases and J lost 3, with 14 bases in between. CDR3 nucleotides: TGTGCCAGCAGCCAGGCAAGGACAGTGGCTAATGAAAAACTGTTTTTT. This translates into CASSQARTVANEKLFF.

This clonotype was seen only a few times. The chain joins TRBV4-3 to TRBJ2-2; D call uncertain. V lost 4 bases and J lost 3, with 6 bases in between. Germline loops: CDR1 LGHNA, CDR2 YSLEER. The length of the CDR3 is 13 residues. The CDR3: CASSRKDTGELFF. For the CDR3, the DNA is TGCGCCAGCAGCCGAAAAGACACCGGGGAGCTGTTTTTT.

The V gene is TRBV10-3, the J gene TRBJ2-1; D might be TRBD2 (6 bases). The CDR3 consists of 16 residues. The germline V and J ends were trimmed by 4 bases and 7 bases, with 20 bases remaining between them. Germline CDR1 is ENHRY and CDR2 is SYGVKD. In DNA form, the CDR3 reads TGTGCCATCAGTGCTCTATCCCCAGCGGGCGTAAATGAGCAGTTCTTC. It translates to CAISALSPAGVNEQFF.

The chain couples TRBV4-1 to TRBJ2-7; 9 bases are shared with TRBD2. Germline assignment: CDR1 MGHRA and CDR2 YSYEKL. Unmatched junction bases numbered 11, after V lost 4 bases and J lost 4 bases. The CDR3 runs to 16 residues. CDR3: CASSPLYSGSRYEQYF. The DNA for the CDR3 is TGCGCCAGCAGCCCATTATATAGCGGGAGTCGATACGAGCAGTACTTC.

This clonotype was observed a single time. The chain couples TRBV5-1 to TRBJ2-7; TRBD1 matches 7 bases. Germline values: CDR1 SGHRS, CDR2 YFSETQ. The CDR3 loop spans 14 amino acids. Germline trimming cut 4 bases from V and 3 bases from J; bases unmatched to any gene: 7. The CDR3, as DNA: TGCGCCAGCAGCAACAGGGGTATAAACTACGAGCAGTACTTC. It translates to CASSNRGINYEQYF.

This clonotype was seen only a few times. J is TRBJ2-3 and V is TRBV7-2, with D perhaps matching TRBD1 (6 bases). Deletions cut 3 bases from V and 0 bases from J, with 7 bases between. Per the germline V gene, CDR1 is SGHTA and CDR2 is FQGNSA. CDR3 length: 14 amino acids. The CDR3 reads CASSFQGSTDTQYF. The CDR3 nucleotides are TGTGCCAGCAGCTTCCAGGGGAGCACAGATACGCAGTATTTT.

This chain uses TRBV6-2 or TRBV6-3 with TRBJ2-7, with TRBD1 as a possible D gene (5 bases). This CDR3 contains 14 residues. Trimming stripped 3 bases from V and 0 bases from J, with 9 bases between. CDR1 and CDR2 from the germline V gene are MNHEY and SVGEGT. In nucleotides, the CDR3 is TGTGCCAGCAGTTATCAGGGAATCTCCTACGAGCAGTACTTC. It codes for CASSYQGISYEQYF.

This clonotype was recorded many times. The chain employs TRBV12-3 or TRBV12-4 and TRBJ2-3; D is possibly TRBD1 or TRBD2 (5 bases each). V shed 8 bases and J shed 1 base, with 16 bases lying between them. CDR3 length: 15 residues. The DNA for the CDR3 is TGTGCCAGCGGAGAGACCGGGACGGGCACAGATACGCAGTATTTT. This codes for CASGETGTGTDTQYF.

The rearrangement uses TRBV7-9 and TRBJ2-3; D possibly corresponds to TRBD2 (6 bases). Trimming pared 5 bases from V and 0 bases from J, leaving 12 bases between. Per the germline V gene, CDR1 is SEHNR and CDR2 is FQNEAQ (reference sequence). The length of the CDR3 is 15 residues. CDR3 region: CASSVSGPSTDTQYF. CDR3 nucleotide sequence: TGTGCCAGCAGCGTTAGCGGACCCAGCACAGATACGCAGTATTTT.

J is TRBJ1-2 and V is TRBV30; D call uncertain. Trimming left V 3 bases short and J 7 bases short, with 9 bases between. Germline CDR1 GTSNPN, CDR2 SVGIG (reference sequence). The length of the CDR3 is 11 residues. The CDR3 bases are TGTGCCTGGAGAAGACCGGGTGGCTACACCTTC. Translating gives CAWRRPGGYTF. Supplemented by reference TRBV30 and TRBJ1-2, the full variable domain reads SQTIHQWPATLVQPVGSPLSLECTVEGTSNPNLYWYRQAAGRGLQLLFYSVGIGQISSEVPQNLSASRPQDRQFILSSKKLLLSDSGFYLCAWRRPGGYTFGSGTRLTVV.

This clonotype was observed a handful of times. V gene TRBV7-2 combines with J gene TRBJ1-5; 9 bases line up with TRBD1. In germline, CDR1 is SGHTA, CDR2 FQGNSA. This CDR3 region has 14 residues. The J segment lost 9 bases and the V segment lost 4 bases, leaving 7 bases of the junction unmatched. The CDR3 bases are TGTGCCAGCAGCTCGGGACAGGGAAGGTCGCCCCAGCATTTT. This translates into CASSSGQGRSPQHF.

The chain uses TRBV18 and TRBJ2-3; the match to TRBD2 covers 9 bases. The CDR3 has 16 residues. V lost 4 bases, J lost 0 bases, and 5 bases stayed unmatched. The germline V gene encodes CDR1 KGHSH and CDR2 LQKENI. The CDR3 spells CASSLERGASTDTQYF. In DNA form, the CDR3 reads TGTGCCAGCTCACTAGAGCGGGGGGCTAGCACAGATACGCAGTATTTT.